Reported below is one T cell receptor (beta chain). Here immunoSEQ multiplex PCR was the method, and the copy in TCRdb shows in-frame clones only, minus some. This table has 300,000 to 350,000 clones, around 90% appearing once. These data are taken from a study of blood T cell repertoires in COVID-19. This sequence was found in a man aged 25 to 45 who had recovered from COVID-19. The source material was PBMCs or T cells enriched from blood (not recorded which).

This CDR3 reads CASSQNRGPGNTIYF. As DNA, the CDR3 is TGTGCCAGCAGCCAAAACAGGGGGCCTGGAAACACCATATATTTT. The chain employs TRBV3-1 (or the pseudogene TRBV3-2) and TRBJ1-3; 9 bases are a match to TRBD1. CDR1 is LGHDT and CDR2 is YNNKEL in the germline V gene (reference sequence). Losses at the gene ends were 2 bases for V and 2 bases for J; bases not matched to a gene: 1. The CDR3 contains 15 residues.